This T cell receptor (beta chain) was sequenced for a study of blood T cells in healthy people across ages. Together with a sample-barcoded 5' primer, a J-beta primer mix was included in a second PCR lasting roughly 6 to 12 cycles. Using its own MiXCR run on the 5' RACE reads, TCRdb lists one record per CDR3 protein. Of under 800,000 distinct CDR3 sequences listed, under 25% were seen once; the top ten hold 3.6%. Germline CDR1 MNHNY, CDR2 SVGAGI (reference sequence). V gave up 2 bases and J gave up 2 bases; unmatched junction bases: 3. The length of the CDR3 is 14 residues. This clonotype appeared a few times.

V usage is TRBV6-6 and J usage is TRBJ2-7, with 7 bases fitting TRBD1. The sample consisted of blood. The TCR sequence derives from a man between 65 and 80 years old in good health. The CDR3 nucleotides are TGTGCCAGCAGTTACGACAGGGTTACCTACGAGCAGTACTTC. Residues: CASSYDRVTYEQYF.